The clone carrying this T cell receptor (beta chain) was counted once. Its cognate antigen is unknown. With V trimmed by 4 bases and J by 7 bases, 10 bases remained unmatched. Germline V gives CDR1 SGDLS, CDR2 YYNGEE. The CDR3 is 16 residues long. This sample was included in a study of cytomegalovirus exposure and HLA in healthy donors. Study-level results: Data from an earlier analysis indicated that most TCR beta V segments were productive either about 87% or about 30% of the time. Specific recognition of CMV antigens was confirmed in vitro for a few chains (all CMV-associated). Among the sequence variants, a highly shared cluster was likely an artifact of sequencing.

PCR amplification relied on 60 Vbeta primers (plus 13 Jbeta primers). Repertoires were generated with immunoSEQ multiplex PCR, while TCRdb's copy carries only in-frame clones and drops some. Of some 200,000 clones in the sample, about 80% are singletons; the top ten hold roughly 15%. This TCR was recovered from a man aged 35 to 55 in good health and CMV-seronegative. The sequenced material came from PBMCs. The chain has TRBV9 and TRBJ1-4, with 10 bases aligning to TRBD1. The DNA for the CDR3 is TGTGCCAGCAGCCCACGGGACAGGGGACGGGGTGAAAAACTGTTTTTT. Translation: CASSPRDRGRGEKLFF.